This is a list of T cell receptor beta chains from one sample in a study of blood T cell repertoires in COVID-19. Some clones are missing from TCRdb's copy, which holds only in-frame ones; the method was immunoSEQ multiplex PCR. The repertoire holds 250,000 or so clones, more than 75% seen once, with more than 0.95% in the top ten. The sequenced sample consisted of peripheral blood. The receptors come from a woman aged 40 to 50 who had recovered from COVID-19. The CDR3 runs from the conserved cysteine through the conserved F or W.

V gene: TRBV5-6
J gene: TRBJ1-2
CDR3 protein: CASSPGDPDGYTF

V gene: TRBV2
J gene: TRBJ1-4
CDR3 protein: CASSLRGGRDEKLFF

V gene: TRBV11-3
J gene: TRBJ2-3
CDR3 protein: CASSSPEGFADTQYF

V gene: TRBV9
J gene: TRBJ2-3
CDR3 protein: CASSLAGGYTDTQYF

V gene: TRBV7-2
J gene: TRBJ2-5
CDR3 protein: CASSLGTGGGGETQYF

V gene: TRBV5-4
J gene: TRBJ1-3
CDR3 protein: CASSQGLSGNTIYF

V gene: TRBV5-1
J gene: TRBJ2-7
CDR3 protein: CASSVDGRGQYF

V gene: TRBV24-1
J gene: TRBJ2-1
CDR3 protein: CATCGRTSSLGSYNEQFF

V gene: TRBV4-3
J gene: TRBJ2-3
CDR3 protein: CASSQELGRGDTQYF

V gene: TRBV9
J gene: TRBJ2-1
CDR3 protein: CASSGREKWSSYNEQFF

V gene: TRBV7-9
J gene: TRBJ1-2
CDR3 protein: CASSLGAGGAANYGYTF

V gene: TRBV5-8
J gene: TRBJ2-7
CDR3 protein: CASSRGLAGTLLGEQYF

V gene: TRBV9
J gene: TRBJ2-2
CDR3 protein: CASSSQGLDTGELFF

V gene: TRBV11-2
J gene: TRBJ2-1
CDR3 protein: CASSQTGGEFF

V gene: TRBV3-1/TRBV3-2
J gene: TRBJ1-2
CDR3 protein: CASSQSPGQPYGYTF

V gene: TRBV7-7
J gene: TRBJ2-1
CDR3 protein: CASSPRGAVEQFF

V gene: TRBV6-2/TRBV6-3
J gene: TRBJ2-7
CDR3 protein: CASSYPTGGGAPYYEQYF

V gene: TRBV30
J gene: TRBJ1-5
CDR3 protein: CAWSPASPGPQHF

V gene: TRBV7-2
J gene: TRBJ2-1
CDR3 protein: CASSPRRLAGLNEQFF

V gene: TRBV9
J gene: TRBJ2-5
CDR3 protein: CASSVGRGDRGAQYF

V gene: TRBV11-2
J gene: TRBJ2-1
CDR3 protein: CASSPLAGDYNEQFF

V gene: TRBV2
J gene: TRBJ2-6
CDR3 protein: CASGKGVAGANVLTF

V gene: TRBV19
J gene: TRBJ1-1
CDR3 protein: CASSSGGTGGARTEAFF

V gene: TRBV6-5
J gene: TRBJ1-3
CDR3 protein: CASRPTDRVGNTIYF

V gene: TRBV4-2
J gene: TRBJ2-1
CDR3 protein: CASTQGQGWDEQFF

V gene: TRBV6-2/TRBV6-3
J gene: TRBJ2-3
CDR3 protein: CASSYGGTPTTDTQYF

V gene: TRBV24-1
J gene: TRBJ1-2
CDR3 protein: CATSDPPGGGSDGYTF

V gene: TRBV2
J gene: TRBJ2-5
CDR3 protein: CASRTRTALETQYF

V gene: TRBV19
J gene: TRBJ2-2
CDR3 protein: CASGVGGAFGELFF

V gene: TRBV5-1
J gene: TRBJ2-3
CDR3 protein: CASSLYGGSTDTQYF

V gene: TRBV11-3
J gene: TRBJ2-5
CDR3 protein: CASSPGLAGGVETQYF

V gene: TRBV6-1
J gene: TRBJ1-6
CDR3 protein: CASSEQGGSPLHF

V gene: TRBV6-5
J gene: TRBJ1-1
CDR3 protein: CASRNNMNTEAFF

V gene: TRBV3-1/TRBV3-2
J gene: TRBJ2-7
CDR3 protein: CASTPGDSYEQYF

V gene: TRBV5-6
J gene: TRBJ1-6
CDR3 protein: CASTLLGDGGLFRNSPLHF

V gene: TRBV12-3/TRBV12-4
J gene: TRBJ1-6
CDR3 protein: CASRRGYNSPLHF

V gene: TRBV11-2
J gene: TRBJ1-2
CDR3 protein: CASSFGSQGGYTF

V gene: TRBV6-4
J gene: TRBJ2-1
CDR3 protein: CASSPGEGSYNEQFF

V gene: TRBV3-1/TRBV3-2
J gene: TRBJ1-2
CDR3 protein: CASSQLQVANYGYTF

V gene: TRBV7-9
J gene: TRBJ2-2
CDR3 protein: CASSPDRGWTGELFF

V gene: TRBV9
J gene: TRBJ1-1
CDR3 protein: CASSVVSGSPLNTEAFF

V gene: TRBV2
J gene: TRBJ2-3
CDR3 protein: CASRRQRSADTQYF

V gene: TRBV6-4
J gene: TRBJ2-3
CDR3 protein: CASSAGPSGADTQYF

V gene: TRBV6-9
J gene: TRBJ2-7
CDR3 protein: CASSYWGWGRAVHEQYF

V gene: TRBV30
J gene: TRBJ1-2
CDR3 protein: CAWSVRAGLHYGYTF

V gene: TRBV14
J gene: TRBJ2-2
CDR3 protein: CASSPGTNSLGELFF

V gene: TRBV4-3
J gene: TRBJ2-7
CDR3 protein: CASSQARTSGTYEQYF

V gene: TRBV4-3
J gene: TRBJ2-7
CDR3 protein: CASSQQTGTGGSWYEQYF

V gene: TRBV5-1
J gene: TRBJ2-5
CDR3 protein: CASSPYRGLGETQYF

V gene: TRBV7-8
J gene: TRBJ1-2
CDR3 protein: CASSLAGTVDSYTF

V gene: TRBV7-6
J gene: TRBJ2-3
CDR3 protein: CASSLGLGLGTDTQYF

V gene: TRBV7-2
J gene: TRBJ2-1
CDR3 protein: CASSLAPSGSSIEQFF

V gene: TRBV27
J gene: TRBJ2-1
CDR3 protein: CASSYNPSYNEQFF

V gene: TRBV19
J gene: TRBJ1-5
CDR3 protein: CASSIGGTERRPQHF

V gene: TRBV27
J gene: TRBJ2-1
CDR3 protein: CASSLPGLAAHNEQFF

V gene: TRBV7-2
J gene: TRBJ1-3
CDR3 protein: CASSLGPRGRGNTIYF

V gene: TRBV4-3
J gene: TRBJ1-4
CDR3 protein: CASSQEVGVSLLFF